This TCR beta chain emerged from a study of cytomegalovirus exposure and HLA in healthy donors. V shed 4 bases and J 4 bases; nucleotides not matched to a gene: 12. Germline-derived CDR1 and CDR2 are MDHEN and SYDVKM. There are 19 residues in the CDR3. Comments on this clone: What it binds is not known.

Study-wide results and caveats: Among TCR beta chains, those listed as cytomegalovirus-associated numbered around 180. Reported results showed that the classifier diagnosed cytomegalovirus status with high specificity and sensitivity. Donor immune exposure was known only as CMV serostatus.

13 Jbeta primers and 60 Vbeta primers were used for the PCR. Only in-frame clones appear in the TCRdb table, and some are missing; sequencing was by immunoSEQ multiplex PCR. In the table there are 100,000 to 150,000 clones, around 76% of which are singletons. The sequencing sample was made of PBMCs. This chain connects TRBV28 to TRBJ2-1; 14 nucleotides match TRBD2. This sequence was found in a woman aged 45-65 years in good health and CMV-seronegative. The CDR3 here is CASSSLTGTSGSLYNEQFF. CDR3 bases: TGTGCCAGCAGTTCCTTGACAGGGACTAGCGGGAGCTTATACAATGAGCAGTTCTTC.